The subject of this entry is one T cell receptor (beta chain). Its antigen is as yet unknown. Hyperthyroidism was classified as stable if no ophthalmopathy occurred within 18 months of follow-up. Pregnant or lactating patients and those with other autoimmune diseases or uncontrolled infections were excluded. Amplified material comprised TCR beta CDR3 regions derived from RNA transcripts. Following a first-round RT-PCR that used HTBI primers, a second-round multiplex PCR was carried out. TCRdb re-analysed the multiplex PCR reads in MiXCR, keeping a single row per CDR3 protein. In the table there are a few hundred thousand distinct CDR3 sequences, 17% of which are singletons. This entry comes from a study of Graves' ophthalmopathy and Graves' hyperthyroidism. Regarding the study as a whole: Clonotypes were expanded in thyroid at above 0.001 frequency, and most also appeared in blood. Built on 13 signatures, a model told ophthalmopathy apart from stable hyperthyroidism with about 90% sensitivity and almost 84% specificity.

This sequence originates from an adult woman with stable Graves' hyperthyroidism. The sample comprised peripheral blood.

CDR3 sequence reads: CASRSSGTKVPRTFGAFF. For the CDR3, the DNA is TGTGCCAGCAGATCCTCCGGGACAAAGGTCCCCCGGACCTTTGGAGCTTTCTTT. The genes are TRBV12-3 or TRBV12-4 and TRBJ1-1; possibly TRBD1 for D (6 bases). The CDR3 covers 18 residues. The germline V and J ends were trimmed by 6 bases and 10 bases, with 33 bases remaining between them.